The clone carrying this T cell receptor beta chain has just one count. These data belong to a study of blood T cell repertoires in COVID-19. V was clipped by 5 bases and J by 8 bases, with 12 bases between them. Looked up from germline, CDR1 is SGHTA and CDR2 is FQGNSA. The CDR3 is 12 amino acids. Measured with immunoSEQ multiplex PCR; TCRdb has only the in-frame clones, and not every one. The table includes about 160,000 clones, about 85% detected once. The chain joins TRBV7-2 to TRBJ1-2; D ambiguous. The sample taken for sequencing was peripheral blood. The clonotype originates from a man in his forties with acute or convalescent COVID-19. Written as DNA, the CDR3 is TGTGCCAGCAGCCCCTATGTCATGGGCTACACCTTC. Protein sequence: CASSPYVMGYTF. Together with reference TRBV7-2 and TRBJ1-2, the CDR3 gives the full variable domain: GAGVSQSPSNKVTEKGKDVELRCDPISGHTALYWYRQSLGQGLEFLIYFQGNSAPDKSGLPSDRFSAERTGGSVSTLTIQRTQQEDSAVYLCASSPYVMGYTFGSGTRLTVV.